This T cell receptor (beta chain) comes out of a study of CD8 T cells in Susac syndrome. From blood CD8+ and CD4+ T cells, the TCR beta chain was sequenced. Negative isolation was used for CD8+ and CD4+ T cells, and FACS enrichment was applied to TEMRA cells. The germline V gene encodes CDR1 KGHDR and CDR2 SFDVKD. Trimming at V came to 5 bases and at J to 3 bases, leaving 4 bases not matched to a gene. There are 16 residues in the CDR3. With random hexamers, 0.5 to 1 ug RNA was reverse transcribed. The immunoSEQ assay covered 54 Vbeta and 13 Jbeta segments for CDR3. Via MiXCR, TCRdb re-called the immunoSEQ multiplex PCR reads, giving one row per CDR3 protein. Of roughly 130,000 distinct CDR3 sequences listed, approximately 95% are singletons.

The chain links TRBV24-1 to TRBJ2-7; 15 bases are shared with TRBD2. Sequencing used CD4+ T cells from PBMCs. The TCR was taken from a human donor with multiple sclerosis. CDR3 amino acids: CATSGGTSGGLYEQYF. In DNA form, the CDR3 reads TGTGCCACCAGTGGTGGGACTAGCGGGGGGCTCTACGAGCAGTACTTC.